Below are 14 T cell receptor beta chains sequenced from a single sample in a study of T cells after yellow fever vaccination. In TCRdb, the 5' RACE reads were re-called with MiXCR into one record per CDR3 protein. The profile shows under 250,000 distinct CDR3 sequences, about 3% of them singletons. The starting material was CD4+ T cells sorted from PBMCs, obtained 10 days after the yellow fever booster vaccination. The source of these receptors is a young man who received the YFV17D yellow fever vaccine.

The rearrangement uses TRBV6-6 and TRBJ2-2; the match to TRBD2 covers 10 bases. J lost 0 bases, V lost 2 bases, and 3 bases had no gene match. The germline V gene encodes CDR1 MNHNY and CDR2 SVGAGI (reference sequence). CDR3 length: 17 amino acids. The CDR3, as DNA: TGTGCCAGCAGTTACAAAAGCGGGGGGGCGAACACCGGGGAGCTGTTTTTT. It codes for CASSYKSGGANTGELFF.

In this sample, this clonotype turned up many times. The chain combines TRBV20-1 with TRBJ2-1; possibly TRBD1 for D (6 bases). V dropped 3 bases and J dropped 7 bases, with 13 bases sitting between them. Germline V gives CDR1 DFQATT, CDR2 SNEGSKA (reference sequence). CDR3 length: 13 amino acids. The CDR3 is CSARQGPLNEQFF. The CDR3 bases are TGCAGTGCTAGGCAGGGGCCTTTAAATGAGCAGTTCTTC.

This clonotype was recorded a few times. The chain combines TRBV14 with TRBJ1-2; D may be TRBD1 (5 bases). The CDR3 is 14 amino acids. The V gene lost 6 bases and the J gene lost 1 base, with 12 bases spanning the gap. Germline V gene lookup returns CDR1 SGHDN and CDR2 FVKESK. Here the CDR3 reads CASSQGRRNYGYTF. The CDR3 DNA follows: TGTGCCAGCAGTCAGGGACGGCGTAACTATGGCTACACCTTC. The full variable domain, its missing parts supplied by reference TRBV14 and TRBJ1-2, is EAGVTQFPSHSVIEKGQTVTLRCDPISGHDNLYWYRRVMGKEIKFLLHFVKESKQDESGMPNNRFLAERTGGTYSTLKVQPAELEDSGVYFCASSQGRRNYGYTFGSGTRLTVV.

This clonotype was seen repeatedly, ten times or more. This sequence joins TRBV12-3 or TRBV12-4 and TRBJ1-1; D is undetermined. The germline V and J ends were trimmed by 6 bases and 5 bases, with 16 bases remaining between them. CDR3 length: 14 residues. CDR3 in amino acids: CASSPSSFRTEAFF. The CDR3 DNA follows: TGTGCCAGCAGCCCGAGTAGTTTTAGAACTGAAGCTTTCTTT.

This clonotype was seen many times. The chain couples TRBV12-3 or TRBV12-4 to TRBJ2-1, with 7 bases aligning to TRBD2. This CDR3 comprises 14 residues. V dropped 11 bases and J dropped 3; count of bases not matched to a gene: 10. CDR3 nucleotides: TGTGCCTCAAAACCCGGGACTATCTACAATGAGCAGTTCTTC. Translated: CASKPGTIYNEQFF.

V is TRBV5-1 and J is TRBJ1-2; D is unclear. Germline CDR1 SGHRS, CDR2 YFSETQ. The V and J ends lost 3 bases and 8 bases respectively, with 17 bases between them. This CDR3 is 14 amino acids long. The chain's CDR3 is CASSSRLEGGGYTF. In nucleotides, the CDR3 is TGCGCCAGCAGCTCACGTCTGGAGGGCGGAGGCTACACCTTC.

This clonotype was seen many times. V usage is TRBV10-3 and J usage is TRBJ2-7; 8 bases fit TRBD1. The CDR3 is 15 amino acids. Germline assignment: CDR1 ENHRY and CDR2 SYGVKD. After removal of 4 bases from V and 4 bases from J, the junction contained 9 bases not matched to a gene. CDR3 region: CAISGGQGVGYEQYF. In nucleotides, the CDR3 is TGTGCCATCAGTGGTGGACAGGGCGTCGGGTACGAGCAGTACTTC.

This sequence joins TRBV28 and TRBJ2-3; D remains unclear. Germline V gives CDR1 MDHEN, CDR2 SYDVKM. The CDR3 extends over 15 amino acids. V gave up 4 bases and J gave up 1 base, with 12 bases separating them. The CDR3 DNA reads TGTGCCAGCAGTTACCCCCGACTCCGCACAGATACGCAGTATTTT. It codes for CASSYPRLRTDTQYF.

Regarding this clonotype: This may be a read error, as it is one base from a much larger clone. Here the CDR3 DNA reads TGCGCCTGCAGCATGGACGGACGCTCCTACGAGCAGTACGTC. Protein product: CACSMDGRSYEQYV. The rearrangement links TRBV5-1 to TRBJ2-7; D uncertain. CDR3 length: 14 residues. Germline values: CDR1 SGHRS, CDR2 YFSETQ.

V and J are TRBV20-1 and TRBJ1-2; no clear D gene. Trimming cost V 2 bases and J 8 bases, with 6 bases left between them. From germline, CDR1 is DFQATT and CDR2 SNEGSKA (reference sequence). The CDR3 has 10 amino acids. Written as DNA, the CDR3 is TGCAGTGCTAGACAGGCAGGCTACACCTTC. This codes for CSARQAGYTF.

In nucleotides, the CDR3 is TGTGCCAGCAGCTTAGTTCCCGGACAGGAGTCCTACGAGCAGTACTTC. Translated: CASSLVPGQESYEQYF. The rearrangement joins TRBV7-6 to TRBJ2-7; the match to TRBD1 covers 7 bases. The germline gives CDR1 SGHVS, CDR2 FNYEAQ. The CDR3 is made up of 16 amino acids. The V segment lost 1 base and the J segment 1 base; nucleotides outside the gene matches: 7.

The rearrangement joins TRBV5-1 to TRBJ1-1, with a weak D call TRBD1 (6 bases). This CDR3 region has 13 residues. V lost 6 bases and J 4 bases, leaving 13 bases between the germline ends. The germline gives CDR1 SGHRS, CDR2 YFSETQ. CDR3 nucleotides: TGCGCCAGCACCCTACAGGGAGGCACTGAAGCTTTCTTT. Translating gives CASTLQGGTEAFF. The entire variable domain, with the rest obtained from reference TRBV5-1 and TRBJ1-1, is as follows: KAGVTQTPRYLIKTRGQQVTLSCSPISGHRSVSWYQQTPGQGLQFLFEYFSETQRNKGNFPGRFSGRQFSNSRSEMNVSTLELGDSALYLCASTLQGGTEAFFGQGTRLTVV.

This clonotype was found many times. The chain employs TRBV7-3 and TRBJ1-1; TRBD1 matches 8 bases. This CDR3 spans 14 amino acids. The germline V gene encodes CDR1 SGHTA and CDR2 FQGTGA. The trim removed 5 bases at V and 1 base at J, leaving 3 bases unmatched. The CDR3 DNA follows: TGTGCCAGCAGCATTGGACAGGGGAACACTGAAGCTTTCTTT. Amino acids: CASSIGQGNTEAFF.

The V gene is TRBV7-2, the J gene TRBJ1-2, with 9 bases lining up with TRBD1. J was trimmed by 3 bases and V by 4 bases; bases with no gene match: 3. Per the germline V gene, CDR1 is SGHTA and CDR2 is FQGNSA. The CDR3 length is 14 residues. The CDR3 coding sequence is TGTGCCAGCAGCTCCCGGGACAGGGACTATGGCTACACCTTC. Encoded protein: CASSSRDRDYGYTF.